One and the same sample provided the 13 T cell receptor beta chains below, sequenced in a study of cytomegalovirus exposure and HLA in healthy donors. PCR primers comprised 60 Vbeta and 13 Jbeta primers. Using immunoSEQ multiplex PCR, the repertoire was profiled, and TCRdb retains in-frame clones only, with some absent. The sample's table shows more than 110,000 clones. The source material was PBMCs. These receptor sequences come from a man in his forties in good health and CMV-seronegative.

The chain has TRBV19 and TRBJ1-1; TRBD1 aligns across 8 bases. Germline assignment: CDR1 LNHDA and CDR2 SQIVND (reference sequence). The CDR3 runs 13 residues. V lost 7 bases to trimming and J lost 1 base; unmatched junction nucleotides: 2. CDR3 nucleotides: TGTGCCAGTACCGACAGGGGGAACACTGAAGCTTTCTTT. Amino acid sequence: CASTDRGNTEAFF.

V gene TRBV29-1 combines with J gene TRBJ1-1; 11 bases match TRBD1. Germline loops: CDR1 SQVTM, CDR2 ANQGSEA. This CDR3 is 13 amino acids long. Trimming took 6 bases from V and 6 from J; bases not matched to a gene: 6. The CDR3 region has the DNA TGCAGCGTAGGGGACAGGGGGTGGGCTGAAGCTTTCTTT. Residues: CSVGDRGWAEAFF.

The chain has TRBV19 and TRBJ2-3; 9 positions agree with TRBD2. Germline values: CDR1 LNHDA, CDR2 SQIVND (reference sequence). CDR3 size: 15 residues. V trimming: 3 bases; J trimming: 5 bases; junction bases outside the gene matches: 6. The CDR3 bases are TGTGCCAGTAGTATCATAGCGGGGGACCTAGATACGCAGTATTTT. Translated: CASSIIAGDLDTQYF.

This chain uses TRBV6-1 with TRBJ1-6; weak D call: TRBD1 (5 bases). The CDR3 runs to 15 residues. Trimming removed 0 bases at V and 11 bases at J, with 14 bases between. Germline CDR1 MNHNS, CDR2 SASEGT. CDR3 DNA sequence: TGTGCCAGCAGTGAAGCATCGGGGGGTGACACACCCCTCCACTTT. Amino acids: CASSEASGGDTPLHF.

This rearrangement joins TRBV28 to TRBJ2-5; D not certain. This CDR3 is 11 amino acids long. The germline V gene has CDR1 MDHEN and CDR2 SYDVKM. V lost 6 bases and J 2 bases, leaving 4 bases between the germline ends. The CDR3 DNA is TGTGCCAGCAGCTCTCAAGAGACCCAGTACTTC. Protein: CASSSQETQYF.

This chain uses TRBV27 with TRBJ1-2; D may be TRBD1 (6 bases). CDR3 length: 13 amino acids. Germline CDR1 and CDR2: MNHEY and SMNVEV (reference sequence). Trimming left V 3 bases short and J 8 bases short, with 13 bases between. For the CDR3, the DNA is TGTGCCAGCAGTTTGTCAGGGGATCGGGGCTACACCTTC. This translates into CASSLSGDRGYTF.

Regarding this clone: Other DNA sequences in this specimen translate into the identical CDR3. The V gene is TRBV4-2, the J gene TRBJ1-2; a possible D gene is TRBD1 (6 bases). Germline values: CDR1 LGHNA, CDR2 YNFKEQ. The CDR3 extends over 16 amino acids. Between the trimmed V and J ends, which lost 0 bases and 0 bases, there was a span of 11 bases. The CDR3 region is CASSQDQTGANYGYTF. The CDR3 DNA sequence: TGTGCCAGCAGCCAAGATCAGACAGGAGCTAACTATGGCTACACCTTC.

The chain uses TRBV7-3 and TRBJ2-3, with 7 bases fitting TRBD1. V trimming: 4 bases; J trimming: 4 bases; junction bases outside the gene matches: 5. This CDR3 spans 14 amino acids. CDR1 and CDR2 (germline): SGHTA, FQGTGA. The CDR3 spells CASSSGQYADTQYF. The CDR3 coding sequence is TGTGCCAGCAGCTCGGGACAGTACGCAGATACGCAGTATTTT.

A note on this clone: The same CDR3 is also encoded by other DNA sequences in this sample. V gene TRBV7-9 combines with J gene TRBJ1-1; unclear D gene. The CDR3 is 13 amino acids. Germline loops: CDR1 SEHNR, CDR2 FQNEAQ (reference sequence). Trimming took off 0 bases at V and 7 bases at J, with 9 bases between the two ends. The CDR3 loop is CASSLAGEVEAFF. Written as DNA, the CDR3 is TGTGCCAGCAGCTTAGCCGGAGAGGTTGAAGCTTTCTTT.

The chain carries TRBV21-1 and TRBJ2-1; the table names TRBD1, a call not compared with the DNA. TRBV21-1 is described as a pseudogene. CDR3 length: 18 residues. CDR3 sequence reads: CASSKGRTQSPSYNEQFF. In nucleotides, the CDR3 is TGTGCCAGCAGCAAAGGAAGGACACAAAGCCCCTCCTACAATGAGCAGTTCTTC.

The chain carries TRBV7-2 and TRBJ2-7; 7 bases fit TRBD1. This CDR3 contains 15 residues. The germline V gene has CDR1 SGHTA and CDR2 FQGNSA. Unmatched junction bases numbered 9, after V lost 5 bases and J lost 2 bases. The CDR3 nucleotides are TGTGCCAGCAGCCTCACGGATCAGGGGGCCTACGAGCAGTACTTC. Translated, it gives CASSLTDQGAYEQYF.

Details on this clone: Relative to the germline gene, one junction end is altered; a read error may explain this. The same CDR3 also results from other DNA sequences found in this sample. The DNA for the CDR3 is TGTGCCAGCAGTTCCGACACGAAAAGGGGGAAAGAAGCCTTCTTT. Its protein is CASSSDTKRGKEAFF. The genes are TRBV28 and TRBJ1-1, with a weak D call TRBD1 (6 bases). Germline V gives CDR1 MDHEN, CDR2 SYDVKM. The CDR3 runs 15 residues.

The chain carries TRBV5-4 and TRBJ2-5; D is uncertain. Looked up from germline, CDR1 is SGHNT and CDR2 is YYREEE (reference sequence). Trimming shortened V by 0 bases and J by 2 bases, and 5 bases separated the two germline ends. CDR3 size: 13 residues. CDR3 sequence (DNA): TGTGCCAGCAGCTTGGCGACTCAAGAGACCCAGTACTTC. As protein: CASSLATQETQYF.